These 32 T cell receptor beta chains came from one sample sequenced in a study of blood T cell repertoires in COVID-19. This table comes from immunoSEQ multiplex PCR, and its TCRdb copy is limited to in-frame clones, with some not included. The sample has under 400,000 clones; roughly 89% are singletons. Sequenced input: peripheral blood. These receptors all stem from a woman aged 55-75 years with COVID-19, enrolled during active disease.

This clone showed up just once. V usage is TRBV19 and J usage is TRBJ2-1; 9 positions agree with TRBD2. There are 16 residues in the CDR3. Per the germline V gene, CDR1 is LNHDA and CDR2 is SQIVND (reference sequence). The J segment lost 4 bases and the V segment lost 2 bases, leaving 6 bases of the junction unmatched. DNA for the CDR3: TGTGCCAGTAGTATACGGCCTAGCGGGGTGTACAATGAGCAGTTCTTC. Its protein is CASSIRPSGVYNEQFF.

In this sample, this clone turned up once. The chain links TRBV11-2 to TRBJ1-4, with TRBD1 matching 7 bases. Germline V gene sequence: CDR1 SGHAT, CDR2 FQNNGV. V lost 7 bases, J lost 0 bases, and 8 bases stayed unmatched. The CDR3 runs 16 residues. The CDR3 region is CASKRQGRATNEKLFF. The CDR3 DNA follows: TGTGCCAGCAAAAGACAGGGAAGAGCAACTAATGAAAAACTGTTTTTT.

The CDR3 region is CASLLAGTNEQFF. The CDR3 DNA reads TGTGCCAGCCTTCTAGCGGGGACAAATGAGCAGTTCTTC. The chain couples TRBV6-5 to TRBJ2-1; 9 bases map to TRBD2. Germline V gene data show CDR1 as MNHEY and CDR2 as SVGAGI. There are 13 residues in the CDR3. With 8 bases clipped from V and 7 bases from J, the junction kept 6 bases outside the gene matches.

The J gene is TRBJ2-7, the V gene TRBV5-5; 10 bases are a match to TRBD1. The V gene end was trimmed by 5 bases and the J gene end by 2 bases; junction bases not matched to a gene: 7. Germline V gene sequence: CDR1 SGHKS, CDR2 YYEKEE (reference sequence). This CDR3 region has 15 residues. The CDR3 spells CASSHAGTGAYEQYF. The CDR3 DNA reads TGTGCCAGCAGTCACGCCGGGACAGGGGCCTACGAGCAGTACTTC.

CDR3 amino acids: CASRKVGGIELFF. The DNA for the CDR3 is TGTGCCAGCAGGAAGGTGGGGGGAATTGAGCTGTTTTTT. This chain connects TRBV12-3 or TRBV12-4 to TRBJ2-2; D might be TRBD2 (6 bases). V was pared by 6 bases and J by 11 bases, with 16 bases between. The CDR3 has 13 residues.

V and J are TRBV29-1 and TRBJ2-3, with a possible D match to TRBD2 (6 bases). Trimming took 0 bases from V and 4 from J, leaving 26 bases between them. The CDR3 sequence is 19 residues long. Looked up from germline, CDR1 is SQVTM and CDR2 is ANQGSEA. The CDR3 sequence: CSVEDEVASESEGPDTQYF. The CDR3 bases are TGCAGCGTTGAAGATGAGGTGGCTAGCGAGAGTGAGGGACCAGATACGCAGTATTTT.

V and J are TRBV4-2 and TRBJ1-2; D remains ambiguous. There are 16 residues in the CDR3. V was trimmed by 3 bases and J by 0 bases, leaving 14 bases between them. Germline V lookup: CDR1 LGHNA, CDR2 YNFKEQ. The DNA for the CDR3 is TGTGCCAGCAGCCATCCGTTCCGGGGTCCTAACTATGGCTACACCTTC. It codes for CASSHPFRGPNYGYTF.

CDR3 residues: CASSHRLVQDTQYF. The CDR3 DNA follows: TGCGCCAGCAGCCACCGACTAGTGCAAGATACGCAGTATTTT. The chain couples TRBV5-1 to TRBJ2-3, with D possibly being TRBD2 (6 bases). This CDR3 is 14 amino acids long. V lost 4 bases to trimming and J lost 5 bases, with 14 bases between them. Germline-derived CDR1 and CDR2 are SGHRS and YFSETQ.

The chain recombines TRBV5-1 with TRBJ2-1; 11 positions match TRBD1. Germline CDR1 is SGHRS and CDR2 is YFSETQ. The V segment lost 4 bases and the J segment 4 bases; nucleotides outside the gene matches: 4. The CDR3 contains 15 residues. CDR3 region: CASSAGTGGYNEQFF. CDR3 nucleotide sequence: TGCGCCAGCAGCGCCGGGACAGGGGGGTACAATGAGCAGTTCTTC.

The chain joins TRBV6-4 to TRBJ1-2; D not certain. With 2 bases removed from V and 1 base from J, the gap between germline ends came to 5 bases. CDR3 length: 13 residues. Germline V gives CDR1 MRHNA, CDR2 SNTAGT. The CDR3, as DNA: TGTGCCAGCAGTGACGGCAGTAACTATGGCTACACCTTC. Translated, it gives CASSDGSNYGYTF.

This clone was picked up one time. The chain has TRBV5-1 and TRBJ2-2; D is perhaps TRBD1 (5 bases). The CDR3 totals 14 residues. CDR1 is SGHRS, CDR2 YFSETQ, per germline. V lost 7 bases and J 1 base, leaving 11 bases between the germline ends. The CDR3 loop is CASGNQGNTGELFF. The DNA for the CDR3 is TGCGCCAGCGGAAATCAGGGGAACACCGGGGAGCTGTTTTTT.

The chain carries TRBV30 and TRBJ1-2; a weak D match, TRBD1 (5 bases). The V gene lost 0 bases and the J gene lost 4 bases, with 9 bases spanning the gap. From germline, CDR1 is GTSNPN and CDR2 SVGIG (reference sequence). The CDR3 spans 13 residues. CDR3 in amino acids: CAWSVGGSYGYTF. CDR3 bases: TGTGCCTGGAGTGTTGGGGGGTCCTATGGCTACACCTTC.

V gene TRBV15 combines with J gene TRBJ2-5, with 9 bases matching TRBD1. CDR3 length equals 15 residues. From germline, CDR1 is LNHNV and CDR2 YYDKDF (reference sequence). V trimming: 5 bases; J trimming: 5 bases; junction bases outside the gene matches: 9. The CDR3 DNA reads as TGTGCCACCAGCTCGACAGGGGGTGGTTGGGAGACCCAGTACTTC. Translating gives CATSSTGGGWETQYF.

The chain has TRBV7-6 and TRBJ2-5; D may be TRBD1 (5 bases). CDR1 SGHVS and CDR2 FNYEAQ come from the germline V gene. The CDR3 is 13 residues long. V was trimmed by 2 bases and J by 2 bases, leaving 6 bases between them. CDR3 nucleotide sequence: TGTGCCAGCAGCTTACACAGGCAAGAGACCCAGTACTTC. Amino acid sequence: CASSLHRQETQYF. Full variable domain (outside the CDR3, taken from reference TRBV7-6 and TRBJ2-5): GAGVSQSPRYKVTKRGQDVALRCDPISGHVSLYWYRQALGQGPEFLTYFNYEAQQDKSGLPNDRFSAERPEGSISTLTIQRTEQRDSAMYRCASSLHRQETQYFGPGTRLLVL.

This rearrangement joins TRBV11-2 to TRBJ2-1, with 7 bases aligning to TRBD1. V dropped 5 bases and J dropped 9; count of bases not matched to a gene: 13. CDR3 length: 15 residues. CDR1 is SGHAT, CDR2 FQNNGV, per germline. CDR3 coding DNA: TGTGCCAGCAGCCAAAATGCCGGGACAGACCGTGAGCAGTTCTTC. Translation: CASSQNAGTDREQFF.

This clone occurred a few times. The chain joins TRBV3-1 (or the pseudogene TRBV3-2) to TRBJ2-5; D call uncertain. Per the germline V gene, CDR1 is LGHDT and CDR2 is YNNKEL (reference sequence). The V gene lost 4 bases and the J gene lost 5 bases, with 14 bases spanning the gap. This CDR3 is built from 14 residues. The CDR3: CASSPVDREETQYF. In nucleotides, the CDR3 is TGTGCCAGCAGCCCGGTTGATCGCGAGGAGACCCAGTACTTC.

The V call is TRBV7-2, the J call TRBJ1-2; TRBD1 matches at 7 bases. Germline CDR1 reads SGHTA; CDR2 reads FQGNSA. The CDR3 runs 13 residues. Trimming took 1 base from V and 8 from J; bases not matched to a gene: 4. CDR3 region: CASSLDRGKGYTF. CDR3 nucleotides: TGTGCCAGCAGCTTAGACAGGGGAAAAGGCTACACCTTC.

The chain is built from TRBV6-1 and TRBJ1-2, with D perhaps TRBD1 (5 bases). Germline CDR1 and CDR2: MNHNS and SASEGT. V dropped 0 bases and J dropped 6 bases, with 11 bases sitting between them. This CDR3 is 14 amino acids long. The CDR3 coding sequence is TGTGCCAGCAGTGAAGCGGGGGGATGGGATGGCTACACCTTC. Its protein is CASSEAGGWDGYTF.

The CDR3 is CASSLWTGGADTIYF. CDR3 nucleotides: TGTGCCAGCAGCTTGTGGACAGGGGGCGCGGACACCATATATTTT. V is TRBV5-6 and J is TRBJ1-3; 11 positions match TRBD1. The J segment lost 8 bases and the V segment lost 1 base, leaving 5 bases of the junction unmatched. Looked up from germline, CDR1 is SGHDT and CDR2 is YYEEEE. This CDR3 spans 15 amino acids.

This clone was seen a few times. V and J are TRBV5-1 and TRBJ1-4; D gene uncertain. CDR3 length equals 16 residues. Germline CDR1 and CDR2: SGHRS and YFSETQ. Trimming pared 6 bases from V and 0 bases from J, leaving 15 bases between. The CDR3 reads CASTPSWRTTNEKLFF. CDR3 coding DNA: TGCGCCAGCACCCCCTCGTGGAGGACAACTAATGAAAAACTGTTTTTT.

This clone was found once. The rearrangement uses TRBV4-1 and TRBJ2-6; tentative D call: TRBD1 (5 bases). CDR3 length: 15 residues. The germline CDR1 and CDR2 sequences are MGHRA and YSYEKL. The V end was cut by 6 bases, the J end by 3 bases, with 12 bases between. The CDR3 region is CASRPQAFGANVLTF. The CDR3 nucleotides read TGCGCCAGCAGGCCACAGGCCTTTGGGGCCAACGTCCTGACTTTC.

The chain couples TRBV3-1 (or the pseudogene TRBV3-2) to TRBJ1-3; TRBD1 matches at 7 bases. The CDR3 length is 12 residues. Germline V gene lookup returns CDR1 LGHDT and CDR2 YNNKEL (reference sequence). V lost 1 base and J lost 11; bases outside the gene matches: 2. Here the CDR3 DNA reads TGTGCCAGCAGCCAAGCCGGGACAGCCATATATTTT. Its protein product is CASSQAGTAIYF.

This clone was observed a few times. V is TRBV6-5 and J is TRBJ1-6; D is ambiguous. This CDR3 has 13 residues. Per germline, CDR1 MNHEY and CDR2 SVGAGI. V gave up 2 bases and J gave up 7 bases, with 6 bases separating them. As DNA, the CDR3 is TGTGCCAGCAGTTACGCCAGAAATTCACCCCTCCACTTT. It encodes CASSYARNSPLHF.

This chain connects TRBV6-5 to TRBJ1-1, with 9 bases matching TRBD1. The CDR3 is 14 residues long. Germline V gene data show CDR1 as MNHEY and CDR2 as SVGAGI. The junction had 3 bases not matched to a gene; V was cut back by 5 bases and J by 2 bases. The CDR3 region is CASSRGQGNTEAFF. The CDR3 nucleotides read TGTGCCAGCAGTAGGGGACAGGGAAACACTGAAGCTTTCTTT.

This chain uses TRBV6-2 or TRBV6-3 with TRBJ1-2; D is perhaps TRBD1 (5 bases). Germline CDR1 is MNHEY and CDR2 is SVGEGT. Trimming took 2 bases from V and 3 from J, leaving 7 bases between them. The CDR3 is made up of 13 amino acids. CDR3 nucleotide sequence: TGTGCCAGCAGTTACGGCAGGGACTATGGCTACACCTTC. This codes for CASSYGRDYGYTF.

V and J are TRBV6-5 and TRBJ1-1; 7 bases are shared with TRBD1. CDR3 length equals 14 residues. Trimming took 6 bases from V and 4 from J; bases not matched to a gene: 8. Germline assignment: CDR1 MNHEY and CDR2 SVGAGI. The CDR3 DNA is TGTGCCAGCAGCCAATTGACAGGGAGCACTGAAGCTTTCTTT. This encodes CASSQLTGSTEAFF.

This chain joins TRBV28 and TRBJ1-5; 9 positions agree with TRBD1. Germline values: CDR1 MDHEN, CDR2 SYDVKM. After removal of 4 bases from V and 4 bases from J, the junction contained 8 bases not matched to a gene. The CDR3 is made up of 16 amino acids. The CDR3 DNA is TGTGCCAGCAGTTCGGGACAGGGAGGAAATAATCAGCCCCAGCATTTT. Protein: CASSSGQGGNNQPQHF.

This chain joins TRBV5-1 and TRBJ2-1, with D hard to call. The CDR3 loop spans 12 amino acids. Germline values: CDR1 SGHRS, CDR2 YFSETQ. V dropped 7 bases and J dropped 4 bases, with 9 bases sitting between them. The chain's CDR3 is CASSLEYNEQFF. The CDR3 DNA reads TGCGCCAGCTCCTTAGAGTACAATGAGCAGTTCTTC. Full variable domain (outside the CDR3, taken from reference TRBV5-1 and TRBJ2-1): KAGVTQTPRYLIKTRGQQVTLSCSPISGHRSVSWYQQTPGQGLQFLFEYFSETQRNKGNFPGRFSGRQFSNSRSEMNVSTLELGDSALYLCASSLEYNEQFFGPGTRLTVL.

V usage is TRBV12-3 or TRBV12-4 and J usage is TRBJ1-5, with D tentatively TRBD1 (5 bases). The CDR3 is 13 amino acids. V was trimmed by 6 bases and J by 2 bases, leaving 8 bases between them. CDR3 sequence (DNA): TGTGCCAGCAGAAGGGGTGGCAATCAGCCCCAGCATTTT. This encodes CASRRGGNQPQHF.

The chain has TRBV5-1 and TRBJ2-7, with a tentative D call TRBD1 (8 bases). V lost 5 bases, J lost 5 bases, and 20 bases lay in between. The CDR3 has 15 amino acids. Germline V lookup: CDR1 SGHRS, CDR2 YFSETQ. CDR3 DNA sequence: TGCGCCAGCAGTCTTACACAGGGGGGGTATAACGAGCAGTACTTC. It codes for CASSLTQGGYNEQYF.

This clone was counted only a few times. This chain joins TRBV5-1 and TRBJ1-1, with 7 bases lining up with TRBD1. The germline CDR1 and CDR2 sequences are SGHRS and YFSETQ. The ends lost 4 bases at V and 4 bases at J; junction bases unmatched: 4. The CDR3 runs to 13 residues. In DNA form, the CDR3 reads TGCGCCAGCAGCCCCACAGGGGCCACTGAAGCTTTCTTT. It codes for CASSPTGATEAFF.

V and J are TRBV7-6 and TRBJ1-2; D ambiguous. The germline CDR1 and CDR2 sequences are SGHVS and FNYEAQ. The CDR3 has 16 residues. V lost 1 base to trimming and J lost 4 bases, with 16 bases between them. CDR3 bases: TGTGCCAGCAGCTTAGAGTCGAGGGCCACGCTCTATGGCTACACCTTC. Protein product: CASSLESRATLYGYTF.